One sample yielded the 15 T cell receptor beta chains listed below, sequenced in a study of T-cell reconstitution after alpha-beta-depleted transplantation in children. Unique molecular identifiers were used to barcode this TCRbeta library. TCRdb reprocessed the PCR reads with MiXCR, giving one entry per CDR3 protein. The sample has approximately 630,000 distinct CDR3 sequences, around 13% seen once; the top ten hold 0.79%. The specimen comprised PBMCs, sampled before TCRalphabeta/CD19-depleted stem cell transplant. The receptors come from a girl aged 2 to 9 with congenital amegakaryocytic thrombocytopenia, due to receive a stem cell transplant.

This clonotype was detected only a few times. The chain joins TRBV5-6 to TRBJ2-2, with TRBD1 identical over 10 bases. Germline trimming cut 3 bases from V and 7 bases from J; bases unmatched to any gene: 3. CDR1 and CDR2 from the germline V gene are SGHDT and YYEEEE. This CDR3 contains 14 residues. The CDR3 here is CASSSGTGDGELFF. The CDR3 nucleotides are TGTGCCAGCAGCTCCGGGACAGGGGACGGGGAGCTGTTTTTT.

The chain carries TRBV11-2 and TRBJ2-5, with a weak D call TRBD2 (6 bases). The CDR3 spans 13 residues. Germline V gives CDR1 SGHAT, CDR2 FQNNGV. V was pared by 3 bases and J by 9 bases, with 14 bases between. CDR3 in amino acids: CASSLGLPKAQYF. CDR3 DNA sequence: TGTGCCAGCAGCTTGGGACTCCCAAAGGCCCAGTACTTC.

In this sample, this clonotype turned up many times. The rearrangement uses TRBV12-3 or TRBV12-4 and TRBJ2-1; no definite D call. Trimming shortened V by 3 bases and J by 6 bases, and 12 bases separated the two germline ends. This CDR3 has 14 amino acids. The CDR3 protein is CASSFSGWRNEQFF. The DNA for the CDR3 is TGTGCCAGCAGTTTCAGTGGCTGGCGCAATGAGCAGTTCTTC.

This clonotype was recorded many times. The rearrangement joins TRBV7-6 to TRBJ2-2; TRBD2 matches at 7 bases. CDR1 and CDR2 from the germline V gene are SGHVS and FNYEAQ. The CDR3 spans 18 residues. With 2 bases clipped from V and 2 bases from J, the junction kept 11 bases outside the gene matches. CDR3 DNA: TGTGCCAGCAGCTTAACCCTCCTAGCGGACGTTAACACCGGGGAGCTGTTTTTT. It is translated as CASSLTLLADVNTGELFF.

This clonotype was seen more than once but under ten times. The V and J genes are TRBV30 and TRBJ2-1; D may be TRBD1 (7 bases). Trimming took 0 bases from V and 12 from J, leaving 18 bases between them. The CDR3 sequence is 14 residues long. Germline CDR1 is GTSNPN and CDR2 is SVGIG (reference sequence). The CDR3 sequence is CAWSVQGGLGVQFF. The DNA for the CDR3 is TGTGCCTGGAGTGTCCAGGGGGGATTGGGTGTGCAGTTCTTC.

This clonotype was detected many times. The chain has TRBV5-6 and TRBJ2-1, with 8 bases aligning to TRBD2. The CDR3 has 15 amino acids. V lost 4 bases to trimming and J lost 2 bases; unmatched junction nucleotides: 5. Germline V lookup: CDR1 SGHDT, CDR2 YYEEEE. As DNA, the CDR3 is TGTGCCAGCAGCCAGCGGGAGTGGACCTACAATGAGCAGTTCTTC. The encoded protein is CASSQREWTYNEQFF.

This clonotype has a count of ten or more. The rearrangement links TRBV28 to TRBJ2-7; D is perhaps TRBD2 (5 bases). The CDR3 loop spans 16 amino acids. Germline values: CDR1 MDHEN, CDR2 SYDVKM. The germline V and J ends were trimmed by 1 base and 3 bases, with 16 bases remaining between them. In DNA form, the CDR3 reads TGTGCCAGCAGTTTATTCTATGACGGAGCGGACTACGAGCAGTACTTC. Its protein is CASSLFYDGADYEQYF.

This clonotype was found a few times. The chain links TRBV27 to TRBJ1-1; possibly TRBD1 for D (5 bases). Germline assignment: CDR1 MNHEY and CDR2 SMNVEV (reference sequence). CDR3 length: 16 amino acids. Trimming left V 2 bases short and J 3 bases short, with 16 bases between. CDR3 coding DNA: TGTGCCAGCAGTTTAAAGCAGGGTAAAAAGGACACTGAAGCTTTCTTT. Protein sequence: CASSLKQGKKDTEAFF.

The rearrangement uses TRBV2 and TRBJ2-1, with D maybe TRBD2 (5 bases). This CDR3 is 14 amino acids long. The germline V and J ends were trimmed by 4 bases and 4 bases, with 11 bases remaining between them. Germline lookup yields CDR1 SNHLY and CDR2 FYNNEI. In DNA form, the CDR3 reads TGTGCCAGCAGTGGAGGGAGAGGGTACAATGAGCAGTTCTTC. Protein: CASSGGRGYNEQFF.

This clonotype was seen only a few times. The chain has TRBV6-5 and TRBJ2-5; D is possibly TRBD2 (5 bases). V dropped 0 bases and J dropped 7 bases, with 18 bases sitting between them. Per germline, CDR1 MNHEY and CDR2 SVGAGI. This CDR3 has 16 residues. The CDR3 spells CASSYSVLANSGTQYF. DNA of the CDR3: TGTGCCAGCAGTTACTCGGTTCTAGCCAACTCGGGGACCCAGTACTTC.

As regards this clonotype: A much larger clone differs from this one at a single base, so this may be a read error. The V gene is TRBV29-1, the J gene TRBJ2-7; D perhaps matches TRBD2 (6 bases). Germline V gene sequence: CDR1 SQVTM, CDR2 ANQGSEA. The CDR3 spans 13 residues. The CDR3 is CSVVAVSSYKQYF. CDR3 bases: TGCAGCGTTGTAGCGGTTAGCTCCTACAAGCAGTACTTC.

The chain recombines TRBV7-3 with TRBJ2-4, with 9 nucleotides matching TRBD2. The V gene end was trimmed by 0 bases and the J gene end by 5 bases; junction bases not matched to a gene: 11. Per germline, CDR1 SGHTA and CDR2 FQGTGA. CDR3 size: 18 residues. In DNA form, the CDR3 reads TGTGCCAGCAGCTTAACTAGCGGGGGAGGGCCCCCACAAAACATTCAGTACTTC. This encodes CASSLTSGGGPPQNIQYF.

This clonotype was recorded a few times. The V gene is TRBV5-1, the J gene TRBJ2-7; 7 nucleotides match TRBD2. V was pared by 4 bases and J by 0 bases, with 10 bases of the junction left unmatched. CDR3 length equals 16 residues. Germline loops: CDR1 SGHRS, CDR2 YFSETQ. Here the CDR3 DNA reads TGCGCCAGCAGCCTTGAACTCGGGAGGAGCTCCTACGAGCAGTACTTC. Its translation is CASSLELGRSSYEQYF.

This clonotype has only a few counts. This rearrangement joins TRBV5-1 to TRBJ2-6; 10 bases agree with TRBD2. The CDR3 consists of 17 residues. V lost 3 bases and J lost 4; bases outside the gene matches: 7. The germline V gene has CDR1 SGHRS and CDR2 YFSETQ. The CDR3 is CASSWLAGELGANVLTF. The CDR3 nucleotides are TGCGCCAGCAGCTGGCTAGCGGGAGAGTTAGGGGCCAACGTCCTGACTTTC. Together with reference TRBV5-1 and TRBJ2-6, the CDR3 gives the full variable domain: KAGVTQTPRYLIKTRGQQVTLSCSPISGHRSVSWYQQTPGQGLQFLFEYFSETQRNKGNFPGRFSGRQFSNSRSEMNVSTLELGDSALYLCASSWLAGELGANVLTFGAGSRLTVL.

The chain uses TRBV10-2 and TRBJ2-1; the match to TRBD2 covers 7 bases. The V gene's germline CDR1 is WSHSY and CDR2 SAAADI. The ends lost 5 bases at V and 7 bases at J; junction bases unmatched: 11. The CDR3 extends over 15 amino acids. The CDR3 loop reads CASSNLADLGNEQFF. The CDR3 bases are TGCGCCAGCAGTAATCTAGCGGACCTTGGGAATGAGCAGTTCTTC.